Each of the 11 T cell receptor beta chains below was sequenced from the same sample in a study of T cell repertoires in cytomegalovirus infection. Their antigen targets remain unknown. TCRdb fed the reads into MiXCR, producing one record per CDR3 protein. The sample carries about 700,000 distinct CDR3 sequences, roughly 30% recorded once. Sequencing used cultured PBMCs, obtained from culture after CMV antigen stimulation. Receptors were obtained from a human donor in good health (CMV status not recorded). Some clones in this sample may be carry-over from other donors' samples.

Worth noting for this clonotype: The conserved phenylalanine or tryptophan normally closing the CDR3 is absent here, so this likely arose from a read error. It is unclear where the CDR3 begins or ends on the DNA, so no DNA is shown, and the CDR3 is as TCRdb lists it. The CDR3 loop is CASSFPRG. The rearrangement uses TRBV7-9 and TRBJ2-4; the table's D gene call, TRBD2, was not cross checked with the DNA. The CDR3 sequence runs 8 residues, both termini included. Germline CDR1 SEHNR, CDR2 FQNEAQ (reference sequence).

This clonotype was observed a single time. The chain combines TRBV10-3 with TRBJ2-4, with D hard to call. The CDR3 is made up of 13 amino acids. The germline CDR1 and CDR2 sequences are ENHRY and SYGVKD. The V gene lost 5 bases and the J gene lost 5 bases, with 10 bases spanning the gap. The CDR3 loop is CAISQPTENIQYF. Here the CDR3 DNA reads TGTGCCATCAGTCAGCCTACAGAAAACATTCAGTACTTC.

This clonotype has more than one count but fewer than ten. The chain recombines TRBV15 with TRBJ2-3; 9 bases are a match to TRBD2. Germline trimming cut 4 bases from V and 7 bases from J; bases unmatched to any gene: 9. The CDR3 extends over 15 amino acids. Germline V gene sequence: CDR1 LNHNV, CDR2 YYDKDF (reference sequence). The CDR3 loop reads CATSTMRGGENTQYF. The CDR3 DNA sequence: TGTGCCACCAGCACCATGCGGGGGGGCGAAAATACGCAGTATTTT.

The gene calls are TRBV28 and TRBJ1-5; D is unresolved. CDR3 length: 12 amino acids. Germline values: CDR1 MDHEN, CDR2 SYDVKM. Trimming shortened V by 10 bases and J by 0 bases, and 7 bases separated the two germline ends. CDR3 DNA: TGTGCCACCGTCTATAGCAATCAGCCCCAGCATTTT. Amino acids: CATVYSNQPQHF.

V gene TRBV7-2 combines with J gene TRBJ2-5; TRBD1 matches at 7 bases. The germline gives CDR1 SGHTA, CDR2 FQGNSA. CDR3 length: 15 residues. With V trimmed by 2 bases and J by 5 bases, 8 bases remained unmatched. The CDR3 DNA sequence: TGTGCCAGCAGCTTAACAACAGGGGTTTGGGAGACCCAGTACTTC. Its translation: CASSLTTGVWETQYF.

DNA of the CDR3: TGTGCCAGCAGCTGGACAGCTAGGGCTGAGCAGTTCTTC. This codes for CASSWTARAEQFF. The chain recombines TRBV11-2 with TRBJ2-1, with D tentatively TRBD1 (6 bases). Germline loops: CDR1 SGHAT, CDR2 FQNNGV. The CDR3 totals 13 residues. V was clipped by 4 bases and J by 9 bases, with 13 bases between them.

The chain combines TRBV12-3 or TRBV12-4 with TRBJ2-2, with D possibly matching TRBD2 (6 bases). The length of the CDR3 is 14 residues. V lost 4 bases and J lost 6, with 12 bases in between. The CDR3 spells CASSSGPGAGELFF. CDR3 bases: TGTGCCAGCAGTTCTGGGCCGGGGGCCGGGGAGCTGTTTTTT.

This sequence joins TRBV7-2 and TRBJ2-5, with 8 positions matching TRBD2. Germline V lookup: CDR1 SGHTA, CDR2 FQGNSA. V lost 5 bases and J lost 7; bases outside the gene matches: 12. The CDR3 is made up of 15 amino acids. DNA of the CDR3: TGTGCCAGCAGCCCCGCACTAGCGGCGGGGGTGACCCAGTACTTC. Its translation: CASSPALAAGVTQYF.

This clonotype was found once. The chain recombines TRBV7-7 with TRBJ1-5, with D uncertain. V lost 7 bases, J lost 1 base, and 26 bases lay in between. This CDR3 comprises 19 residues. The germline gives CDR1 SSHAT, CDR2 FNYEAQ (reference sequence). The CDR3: CASTYGRPRIERSNQPQHF. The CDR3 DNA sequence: TGTGCCAGCACCTACGGGAGGCCCCGTATAGAGCGGAGCAATCAGCCCCAGCATTTT.

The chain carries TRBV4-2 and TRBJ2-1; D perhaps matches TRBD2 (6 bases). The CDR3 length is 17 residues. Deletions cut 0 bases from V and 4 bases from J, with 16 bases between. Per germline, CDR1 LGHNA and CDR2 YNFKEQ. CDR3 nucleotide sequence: TGTGCCAGCAGCCAAGATGTCCGGCTAGCGTCTTACAATGAGCAGTTCTTC. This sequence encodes CASSQDVRLASYNEQFF.

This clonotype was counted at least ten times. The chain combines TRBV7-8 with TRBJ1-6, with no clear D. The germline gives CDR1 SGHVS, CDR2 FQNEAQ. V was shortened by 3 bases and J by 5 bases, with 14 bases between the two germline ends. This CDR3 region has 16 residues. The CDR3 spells CASSLGPDTNNSPLHF. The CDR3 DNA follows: TGTGCCAGCAGCTTGGGTCCAGACACCAATAATTCACCCCTCCACTTT.